These T cell receptor beta chains were read from a single sample in a study of T cells in localized non-small cell lung cancer. TCRdb keeps only in-frame clones here, not all; method: immunoSEQ multiplex PCR. Among 72,000 or so clones, 85% to 90% were seen once, and the ten largest hold 21%. Sequenced material: peripheral blood, taken before any cancer treatment. The source of these receptors is a male donor older than 55 with stage III squamous cell lung carcinoma. Both conserved end residues are part of each CDR3.

CDR3aa	v_gene	j_gene
CASRLGSDTQYF	TRBV2	TRBJ2-3
CASTRSGGPNYGYTF	TRBV28	TRBJ1-2
CATSIGSANEKLFF	TRBV15	TRBJ1-4
CAISGLPKGGELFF	TRBV28	TRBJ2-2
CASSLNGPAVYNEQFF	TRBV7-3	TRBJ2-1
CASSQGRGTGGTGELFF	TRBV4-2	TRBJ2-2
CASMGTPEKLFF	TRBV10-2	TRBJ1-4
CASSSGASGTSPLHF	TRBV2	TRBJ1-6
CASTTGVAGANVLTF	TRBV7-2	TRBJ2-6
CASSFELAGNEKLFF	TRBV7-8	TRBJ1-4
CASSTNSGNTIYF	TRBV7-8	TRBJ1-3
CAWSADRNSYEQYF	TRBV30	TRBJ2-7
CASSLDFVGNEQFF	TRBV5-1	TRBJ2-1
CASSFGTTGETQYF	TRBV5-6	TRBJ2-5
CASSLAYVGSPLHF	TRBV7-9	TRBJ1-6
CASSEPPSRGKNQPQHF	TRBV6-1	TRBJ1-5
CASNTKSYGYTF	TRBV19	TRBJ1-2
CASSSPGTGPETQYF	TRBV28	TRBJ2-5
CASSFTSQETQYF	TRBV5-1	TRBJ2-5
CASIPSRSGNTIYF	TRBV19	TRBJ1-3
CASMARSNEKLFF	TRBV2	TRBJ1-4
CASRGQGAGGLNNEQFF	TRBV2	TRBJ2-1
CASSTRQGSGELFF	TRBV2	TRBJ2-2
CASGRGAYEQYF	TRBV6-5	.
CASSQSHIGSNQPQHF	TRBV23-1	TRBJ1-5
CASSLMSGVGGHNEQFF	TRBV7-9	TRBJ2-1
CASSLKSWEKLFF	TRBV7-2	TRBJ1-4
CASSLAPGYGTEAFF	TRBV5-1	TRBJ1-1
CASRSNLAKNIQYF	TRBV2	TRBJ2-4
CASSLPIGRLSGNTIYF	TRBV2	TRBJ1-3
CAGSTGDGNTIYF	TRBV6-1	TRBJ1-3
CASSRTEKETQYF	TRBV7-7	TRBJ2-5